This passage covers 20 T cell receptor beta chains from one sample sequenced in a study of blood T cell repertoires in COVID-19. Profiling relied on immunoSEQ multiplex PCR, and the TCRdb table lists in-frame clones only, not all of them. The data show 150,000 to 200,000 clones, roughly three quarters seen once. Sequencing was done on a sample of PBMCs or T cells enriched from blood (not recorded which). The origin of the receptors is a woman between 50 and 59 years old with acute COVID-19.

The genes are TRBV25-1 and TRBJ1-4; D unresolved. The CDR3 is 16 residues long. Trimming removed 0 bases at V and 4 bases at J, with 12 bases between. In germline, CDR1 is MGHDK, CDR2 SYGVNS. The CDR3 sequence is CASSEYGVGHNEKLFF. The CDR3 coding sequence is TGTGCCAGCAGTGAATACGGGGTTGGGCATAATGAAAAACTGTTTTTT.

The chain is built from TRBV7-6 and TRBJ1-6, with no clear D. Germline lookup yields CDR1 SGHVS and CDR2 FNYEAQ. V was clipped by 4 bases and J by 0 bases, with 16 bases between them. This CDR3 spans 18 amino acids. CDR3 sequence: CASSSATGTSSYNSPLHF. For the CDR3, the DNA is TGTGCCAGCAGCTCCGCGACGGGTACTAGCTCCTATAATTCACCCCTCCACTTT.

This chain connects TRBV28 to TRBJ1-1; D call uncertain. V lost 7 bases and J 7 bases, leaving 16 bases between the germline ends. This CDR3 has 13 amino acids. The germline CDR1 and CDR2 sequences are MDHEN and SYDVKM. The CDR3 sequence is CASTSDGLVEAFF. CDR3 bases: TGTGCCAGCACCTCTGACGGACTAGTTGAAGCTTTCTTT.

This chain joins TRBV18 and TRBJ1-4, with a possible D match to TRBD1 (5 bases). CDR1 is KGHSH, CDR2 LQKENI, per germline. This CDR3 region has 15 residues. V was trimmed by 8 bases and J by 4 bases, leaving 17 bases between them. For the CDR3, the DNA is TGTGCCAGCGCGTCGGTCGGGACTATTAATGAAAAACTGTTTTTT. It encodes CASASVGTINEKLFF.

The rearrangement joins TRBV6-2 or TRBV6-3 to TRBJ1-5; D is perhaps TRBD1 (5 bases). CDR1 and CDR2 from the germline V gene are MNHEY and SVGEGT. The CDR3 is 15 residues long. The V and J ends lost 6 bases and 0 bases respectively, with 12 bases between them. CDR3 sequence: CASSRAGNSNQPQHF. The CDR3 coding sequence is TGTGCCAGCAGCAGGGCAGGGAATAGCAATCAGCCCCAGCATTTT.

The chain joins TRBV14 to TRBJ1-2, with D tentatively TRBD1 (5 bases). The V gene's germline CDR1 is SGHDN and CDR2 FVKESK. The germline V and J ends were trimmed by 5 bases and 10 bases, with 17 bases remaining between them. The CDR3 covers 13 residues. CDR3 region: CASSNNRGDYYTF. CDR3 DNA sequence: TGTGCCAGCAGCAATAATCGGGGGGACTACTACACCTTC.

The CDR3 nucleotides read TGTGCCTGGAGTGTCGGACAGGGGGGAGCTTTCTTT. It codes for CAWSVGQGGAFF. V gene TRBV30 combines with J gene TRBJ1-1; 10 bases agree with TRBD1. The CDR3 spans 12 residues. The germline V gene encodes CDR1 GTSNPN and CDR2 SVGIG (reference sequence). The trim removed 0 bases at V and 10 bases at J, leaving 2 bases unmatched.

This clone has only a few counts. The V call is TRBV5-6, the J call TRBJ2-2; D ambiguous. CDR1 and CDR2 from the germline V gene are SGHDT and YYEEEE. Trimming left V 1 base short and J 7 bases short, with 14 bases between. The CDR3 has 15 amino acids. The CDR3, as DNA: TGTGCCAGCAGCTTGTACTGGAATCTAGGCGGGGAGCTGTTTTTT. It codes for CASSLYWNLGGELFF.

The V call is TRBV19, the J call TRBJ2-1, with TRBD2 identical over 10 bases. The CDR3 covers 16 residues. The V gene's germline CDR1 is LNHDA and CDR2 SQIVND (reference sequence). Trimming cost V 5 bases and J 0 bases; bases outside gene matches: 4. In DNA form, the CDR3 reads TGTGCCAGTAGTTCCGTAGCGGGAGGCTCCTACAATGAGCAGTTCTTC. It translates to CASSSVAGGSYNEQFF.

The V and J genes are TRBV6-5 and TRBJ2-6; D gene uncertain. CDR3 length: 14 residues. V was trimmed by 5 bases and J by 0 bases, leaving 5 bases between them. Looked up from germline, CDR1 is MNHEY and CDR2 is SVGAGI. The CDR3 region is CASSRFSGANVLTF. The DNA for the CDR3 is TGTGCCAGCAGTCGGTTCTCTGGGGCCAACGTCCTGACTTTC.

This rearrangement joins TRBV9 to TRBJ2-1; TRBD2 aligns across 7 bases. Germline CDR1 is SGDLS and CDR2 is YYNGEE. V was clipped by 8 bases and J by 5 bases; unmatched bases: 4. The CDR3 contains 12 residues. Here the CDR3 DNA reads TGTGCCAGTGGGGACTACAACAATGAGCAGTTCTTC. Protein sequence: CASGDYNNEQFF.

This chain connects TRBV5-8 to TRBJ1-2; no definite D call. Trimming shortened V by 1 base and J by 2 bases, and 6 bases separated the two germline ends. The V gene's germline CDR1 is SGHTS and CDR2 YDEGEE. CDR3 length: 13 residues. CDR3 in DNA: TGTGCCAGCAGCTTGAACCAGAACTATGGCTACACCTTC. It specifies CASSLNQNYGYTF. Filled out from reference TRBV5-8 and TRBJ1-2, the complete variable domain reads EAGVTQSPTHLIKTRGQQATLRCSPISGHTSVYWYQQALGLGLQFLLWYDEGEERNRGNFPPRFSGRQFPNYSSELNVNALELEDSALYLCASSLNQNYGYTFGSGTRLTVV.

This clone was observed a handful of times. The chain combines TRBV7-9 with TRBJ1-1, with 7 nucleotides matching TRBD1. Per the germline V gene, CDR1 is SEHNR and CDR2 is FQNEAQ (reference sequence). The V segment lost 3 bases and the J segment 0 bases; nucleotides outside the gene matches: 4. The CDR3 extends over 15 amino acids. The chain's CDR3 is CASSFGTAMNTEAFF. The CDR3, as DNA: TGTGCCAGCAGCTTTGGGACAGCGATGAACACTGAAGCTTTCTTT. The variable domain in full, with the rest retrieved from reference TRBV7-9 and TRBJ1-1, is DTGVSQNPRHKITKRGQNVTFRCDPISEHNRLYWYRQTLGQGPEFLTYFQNEAQLEKSRLLSDRFSAERPKGSFSTLEIQRTEQGDSAMYLCASSFGTAMNTEAFFGQGTRLTVV.

The genes are TRBV7-8 and TRBJ1-5; 7 bases agree with TRBD1. Germline assignment: CDR1 SGHVS and CDR2 FQNEAQ. The CDR3 runs to 13 residues. V shed 5 bases and J 7 bases; nucleotides not matched to a gene: 5. This CDR3 is CASSETGIQPQHF. The CDR3 DNA sequence: TGTGCCAGCAGCGAGACAGGGATCCAGCCCCAGCATTTT.

V and J are TRBV6-2 or TRBV6-3 and TRBJ2-7; D may be TRBD1 (5 bases). The CDR3 is 16 amino acids. Germline V gives CDR1 MNHEY, CDR2 SVGEGT. Trimming left V 2 bases short and J 0 bases short, with 14 bases between. CDR3 sequence (DNA): TGTGCCAGCAGTTACGGTGGACATCGGAGCTCCTACGAGCAGTACGTC. Encoded protein: CASSYGGHRSSYEQYV.

The rearrangement links TRBV9 to TRBJ1-2; D gene uncertain. Germline V lookup: CDR1 SGDLS, CDR2 YYNGEE. The CDR3 extends over 15 amino acids. Trimming pared 2 bases from V and 4 bases from J, leaving 15 bases between. This CDR3 reads CASSVSYSPFYGYTF. The DNA for the CDR3 is TGTGCCAGCAGCGTTTCCTATTCCCCGTTCTATGGCTACACCTTC.

V and J are TRBV19 and TRBJ1-3; D not resolved. Trimming cost V 3 bases and J 2 bases, with 14 bases left between them. Germline assignment: CDR1 LNHDA and CDR2 SQIVND (reference sequence). The CDR3 spans 16 residues. This chain's CDR3 is CASSIRGSQTGNTIYF. CDR3 coding DNA: TGTGCCAGTAGTATCCGCGGCTCCCAAACTGGAAACACCATATATTTT. The full variable domain, rest sourced from reference TRBV19 and TRBJ1-3, is DGGITQSPKYLFRKEGQNVTLSCEQNLNHDAMYWYRQDPGQGLRLIYYSQIVNDFQKGDIAEGYSVSREKKESFPLTVTSAQKNPTAFYLCASSIRGSQTGNTIYFGEGSWLTVV.

The chain couples TRBV7-2 to TRBJ1-6; 7 nucleotides match TRBD1. Germline assignment: CDR1 SGHTA and CDR2 FQGNSA. The length of the CDR3 is 15 residues. J lost 4 bases, V lost 5 bases, and 5 bases had no gene match. This chain's CDR3 is CASSTSGQYNSPLHF. CDR3 coding DNA: TGTGCCAGCAGCACCTCGGGACAGTATAATTCACCCCTCCACTTT.

The CDR3 here is CASSQAGQENTEAFF. The CDR3 DNA follows: TGCGCCAGCAGCCAAGCGGGACAGGAGAACACTGAAGCTTTCTTT. The chain recombines TRBV4-3 with TRBJ1-1; 8 positions match TRBD1. The germline gives CDR1 LGHNA, CDR2 YSLEER. V lost 1 base to trimming and J lost 1 base; unmatched junction nucleotides: 2. This CDR3 region has 15 residues.

The chain joins TRBV27 to TRBJ1-1; D is unresolved. The CDR3 sequence is 15 residues long. Trimming removed 4 bases from V and 7 bases from J, with 19 bases in between. Germline V CDR1 and CDR2: MNHEY, SMNVEV (reference sequence). In DNA form, the CDR3 reads TGTGCCAGCAGTTCCCCCTTTGGCAGTAGGAGTGAAGCTTTCTTT. This translates into CASSSPFGSRSEAFF.